The T cell receptor (beta chain) described here comes from a study of blood T cell repertoires in COVID-19. Study details: Sites in the United States, Italy and Spain provided acute and convalescent COVID-19 samples.

In the source study's methods: Researchers report that nucleated cell counts were estimated from reference gene primer amplification. Here immunoSEQ multiplex PCR was the method, and the copy in TCRdb shows in-frame clones only, minus some. D and trimming were read from the DNA, whereas the V and J calls and clone size are those reported in that table. The table has a few hundred thousand clones, about 91% seen once. V was trimmed by 6 bases and J by 8 bases, leaving 16 bases between them. CDR1 and CDR2 (germline): LNHDA, SQIVND (reference sequence). The CDR3 totals 13 residues. This chain links TRBV19 with TRBJ1-2; D unclear. Sequenced material: peripheral blood. The TCR was taken from a person under 35 with COVID-19, enrolled during active disease. In DNA, the CDR3 is TGTGCCAGTAGAGCGGAGCCCTGGCGGGGCTACACCTTC. Amino acid sequence: CASRAEPWRGYTF.